This T cell receptor (beta chain) was retrieved from a study of shared clonotypes between healthy human individuals. The study, taken as a whole, reports: Several donors showed sharing of approximately 5% of naive CD4 clonotypes. Blood was the sole source, and tissue repertoires probably differ.

In regard to this clone: No antigen is known for it.

The CDR3 loop spans 14 amino acids. The germline gives CDR1 SGHRS, CDR2 YFSETQ. Trimming removed 4 bases from V and 2 bases from J, with 9 bases in between. Repertoires were generated with immunoSEQ multiplex PCR, while TCRdb's copy carries only in-frame clones and drops some. The sample includes over a million clones, roughly 96% seen only once; the top ten take roughly 1.1%. The source material was naive CD4+ T cells sorted from blood. Stated subset: CD45RA+ positively selected. V usage is TRBV5-1 and J usage is TRBJ2-2; tentatively, D is TRBD1 (5 bases). The sequence was obtained from a man younger than 45 in good health. The CDR3, as DNA: TGCGCCAGCAGCCCGCGGACAAACACCGGGGAGCTGTTTTTT. It specifies CASSPRTNTGELFF.